The present TCR beta chain was sequenced within a study of human T cells and chemical hapten exposure. Stated time point: patch test 1, 2 weeks after DPC sensitization. As to treatment: therapeutic diphenylcyclopropenone sensitization with weekly scalp DPC. Germline V gene sequence: CDR1 MNHEY, CDR2 SVGAGI. The CDR3 is 13 residues long. V lost 5 bases, J lost 4 bases, and 12 bases lay in between. In this sample, this clonotype turned up many times. From the RACE reads, TCRdb called clonotypes with MiXCR, one entry per CDR3 protein. The top ten clones hold approximately 2.1% of a sample with about 380,000 distinct CDR3 sequences, roughly 4.8% of them seen once.

The source of this sequence is a woman between 50 and 59 years old with alopecia areata. Some clones in this sample may be carry-over from other donors' samples. Source: whole blood, taken in connection with sensitization to the hapten diphenylcyclopropenone (DPC). The chain combines TRBV6-5 with TRBJ2-7; D remains unclear. The CDR3 coding sequence is TGTGCCAGCAGTCCCGGACCCAATTACGAGCAGTACTTC. It translates to CASSPGPNYEQYF.